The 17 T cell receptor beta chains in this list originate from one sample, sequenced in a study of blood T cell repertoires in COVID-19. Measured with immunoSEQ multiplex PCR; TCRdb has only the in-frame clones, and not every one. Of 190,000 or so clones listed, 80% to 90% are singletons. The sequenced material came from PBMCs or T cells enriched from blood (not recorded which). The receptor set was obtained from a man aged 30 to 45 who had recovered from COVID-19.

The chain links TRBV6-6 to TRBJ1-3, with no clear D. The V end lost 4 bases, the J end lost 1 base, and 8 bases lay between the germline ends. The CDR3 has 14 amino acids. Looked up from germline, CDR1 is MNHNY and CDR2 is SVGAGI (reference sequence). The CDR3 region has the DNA TGTGCCAGCAGTTTCCCCGTTTCTGGAAACACCATATATTTT. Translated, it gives CASSFPVSGNTIYF.

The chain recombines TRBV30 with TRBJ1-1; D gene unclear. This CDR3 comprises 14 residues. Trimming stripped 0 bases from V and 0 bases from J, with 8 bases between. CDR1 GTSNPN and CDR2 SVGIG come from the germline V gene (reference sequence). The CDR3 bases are TGTGCCTGGAGTGTTGGGCTCATGAACACTGAAGCTTTCTTT. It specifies CAWSVGLMNTEAFF.

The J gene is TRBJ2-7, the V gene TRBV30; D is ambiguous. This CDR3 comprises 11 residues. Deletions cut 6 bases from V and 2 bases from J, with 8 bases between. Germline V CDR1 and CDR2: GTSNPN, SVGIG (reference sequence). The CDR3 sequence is CACQITYEQYF. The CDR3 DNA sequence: TGTGCCTGCCAGATCACCTACGAGCAGTACTTC.

DNA of the CDR3: TGCGCCAGCAGCCGCGCGCAGGGTAACTATGGCTACACCTTC. Protein: CASSRAQGNYGYTF. The V call is TRBV4-3, the J call TRBJ1-2, with D maybe TRBD1 (5 bases). Germline V gives CDR1 LGHNA, CDR2 YSLEER. V shed 4 bases and J shed 1 base, with 10 bases lying between them. This CDR3 has 14 amino acids.

CDR3 DNA: TGTGCCAGCAGTCGTAATTCAGCGAACACCGGGGAGCTGTTTTTT. Its protein is CASSRNSANTGELFF. This chain uses TRBV27 with TRBJ2-2; D call uncertain. V shed 5 bases and J shed 0 bases, with 10 bases lying between them. This CDR3 contains 15 residues. Germline lookup yields CDR1 MNHEY and CDR2 SMNVEV (reference sequence).

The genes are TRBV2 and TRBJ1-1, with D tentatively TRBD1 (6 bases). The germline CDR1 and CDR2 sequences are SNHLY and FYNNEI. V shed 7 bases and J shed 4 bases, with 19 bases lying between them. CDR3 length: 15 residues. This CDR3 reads CASTLDSRRGTEAFF. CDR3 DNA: TGTGCCAGCACCCTAGACAGCCGCAGGGGCACTGAAGCTTTCTTT.

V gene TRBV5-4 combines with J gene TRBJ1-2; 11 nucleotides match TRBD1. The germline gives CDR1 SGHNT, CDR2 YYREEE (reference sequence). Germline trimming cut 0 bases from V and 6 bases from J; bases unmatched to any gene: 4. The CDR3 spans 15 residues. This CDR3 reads CASSLGDRGANGYTF. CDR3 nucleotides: TGTGCCAGCAGCTTGGGGGACAGGGGGGCCAATGGCTACACCTTC.

In DNA, the CDR3 is TGTGCCAGTCGGACCCTTAACGTCGGGGGGAACACTGAAGCTTTCTTT. This sequence encodes CASRTLNVGGNTEAFF. The gene calls are TRBV19 and TRBJ1-1; perhaps TRBD1 as D (5 bases). V lost 8 bases and J 1 base, leaving 20 bases between the germline ends. CDR3 length: 16 amino acids. CDR1 is LNHDA, CDR2 SQIVND, per germline (reference sequence).

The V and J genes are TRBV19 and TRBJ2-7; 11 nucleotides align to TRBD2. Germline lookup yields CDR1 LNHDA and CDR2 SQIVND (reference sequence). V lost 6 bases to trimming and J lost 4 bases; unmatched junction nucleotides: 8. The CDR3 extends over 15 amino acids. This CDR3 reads CASSRIAGGPYEQYF. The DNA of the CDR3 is TGTGCCAGTAGCAGAATAGCGGGAGGGCCGTACGAGCAGTACTTC.

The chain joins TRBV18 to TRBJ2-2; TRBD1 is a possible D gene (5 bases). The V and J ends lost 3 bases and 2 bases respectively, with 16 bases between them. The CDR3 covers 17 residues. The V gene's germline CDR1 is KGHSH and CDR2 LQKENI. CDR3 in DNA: TGTGCCAGCTCACCCCAGGGTTGGTCGGACAACACCGGGGAGCTGTTTTTT. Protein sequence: CASSPQGWSDNTGELFF.

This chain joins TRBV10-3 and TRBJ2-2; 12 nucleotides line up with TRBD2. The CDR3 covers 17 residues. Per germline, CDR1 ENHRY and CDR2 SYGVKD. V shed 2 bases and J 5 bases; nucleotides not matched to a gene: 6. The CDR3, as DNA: TGTGCCATCAGTGAGGCGACTAGCGGGAGTATTACCGGGGAGCTGTTTTTT. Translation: CAISEATSGSITGELFF.

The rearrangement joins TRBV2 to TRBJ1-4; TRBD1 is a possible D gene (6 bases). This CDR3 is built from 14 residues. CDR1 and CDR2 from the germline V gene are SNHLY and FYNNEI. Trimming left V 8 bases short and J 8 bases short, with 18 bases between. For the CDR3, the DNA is TGTGCCAGCGAATCGAACTGGGGGCTAGAAAAACTGTTTTTT. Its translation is CASESNWGLEKLFF.

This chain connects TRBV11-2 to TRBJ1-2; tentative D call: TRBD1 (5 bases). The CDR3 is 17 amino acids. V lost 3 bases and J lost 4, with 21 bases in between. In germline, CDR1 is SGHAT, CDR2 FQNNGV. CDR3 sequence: CASSFGSAQGGSYGYTF. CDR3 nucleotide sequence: TGTGCCAGCAGCTTCGGTTCTGCCCAGGGCGGAAGCTATGGCTACACCTTC.

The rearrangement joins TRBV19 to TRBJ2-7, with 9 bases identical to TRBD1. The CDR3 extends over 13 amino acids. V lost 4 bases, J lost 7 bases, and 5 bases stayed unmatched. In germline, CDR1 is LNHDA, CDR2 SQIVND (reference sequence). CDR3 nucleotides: TGTGCCAGTAGTAGAGGGACAGGGAGAGAGCAGTACTTC. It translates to CASSRGTGREQYF.

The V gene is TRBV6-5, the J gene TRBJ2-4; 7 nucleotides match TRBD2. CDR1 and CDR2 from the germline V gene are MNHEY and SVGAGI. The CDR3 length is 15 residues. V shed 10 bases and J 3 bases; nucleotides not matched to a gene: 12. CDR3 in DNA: TGTGCCACCGGGGCCTTGCGGGGGATCAAAAACATTCAGTACTTC. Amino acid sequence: CATGALRGIKNIQYF.

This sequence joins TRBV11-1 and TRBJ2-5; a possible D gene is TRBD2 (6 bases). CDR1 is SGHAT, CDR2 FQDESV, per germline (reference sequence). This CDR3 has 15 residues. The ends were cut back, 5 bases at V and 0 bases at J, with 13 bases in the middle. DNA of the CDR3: TGTGCCAGCAGCGGGGGACTGGTAAACCAAGAGACCCAGTACTTC. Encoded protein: CASSGGLVNQETQYF.

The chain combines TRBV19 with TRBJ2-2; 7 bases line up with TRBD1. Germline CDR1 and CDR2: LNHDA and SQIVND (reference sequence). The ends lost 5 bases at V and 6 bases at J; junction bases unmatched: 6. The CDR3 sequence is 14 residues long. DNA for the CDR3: TGTGCCAGTAGTGCCTATACAGGGGCCGGGGAGCTGTTTTTT. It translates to CASSAYTGAGELFF.